One and the same sample provided the 8 T cell receptor beta chains below, sequenced in a study of blood T cells in healthy people across ages. With a J-beta primer mix and a sample-barcoded 5' primer, a second PCR ran about 7 to 11 cycles. TCRdb reprocessed the 5' RACE reads via MiXCR and lists one record per CDR3 protein. The sample lists some 1.5 million distinct CDR3 sequences, about 45% occurring once. The sequenced sample was blood. The receptors were gathered from a woman between 18 and 29 years old in good health.

This clonotype has more than one count but fewer than ten. The V and J genes are TRBV9 and TRBJ2-3; D uncertain. Germline assignment: CDR1 SGDLS and CDR2 YYNGEE. This CDR3 has 15 residues. V was trimmed by 3 bases and J by 0 bases, leaving 11 bases between them. DNA for the CDR3: TGTGCCAGCAGCGACCAGACGTTCAGCACAGATACGCAGTATTTT. The encoded protein is CASSDQTFSTDTQYF.

V and J are TRBV12-3 or TRBV12-4 and TRBJ2-4, with TRBD1 as a possible D gene (5 bases). TRBJ2-7 explains the end of the DNA better; the J call may be wrong. This CDR3 has 13 residues. This chain's CDR3 is CASRSDKTYEQYF. CDR3 nucleotide sequence: TGTGCCAGCAGGTCGGACAAGACCTACGAGCAGTACTTC.

The V and J genes are TRBV5-1 and TRBJ2-7; TRBD2 matches at 12 bases. Germline CDR1 reads SGHRS; CDR2 reads YFSETQ. V shed 4 bases, J shed 4 bases, and the junction held 6 bases outside the gene matches. The CDR3 sequence is 15 residues long. CDR3 loop: CASSPTTSGSYEQYF. The CDR3 nucleotides are TGCGCCAGCAGCCCTACGACTAGCGGGAGTTACGAGCAGTACTTC.

A remark on this clonotype: A read error may produce the germline difference seen at one junction end. The chain couples TRBV6-2 or TRBV6-3 to TRBJ2-1; D remains unclear. Germline CDR1 is MNHEY and CDR2 is SVGEGT. The CDR3 sequence is 15 residues long. In DNA form, the CDR3 reads TGTGCCAGCAGTTTACGGCGCCTTACTTACAATGAGCGGTTCTTC. Translation gives CASSLRRLTYNERFF.

This CDR3 reads CASSLGIGSTEAFF. The CDR3 coding sequence is TGTGCCAGCAGCCTAGGAATTGGTTCCACTGAAGCTTTCTTT. The V call is TRBV9, the J call TRBJ1-1; D ambiguous. The V and J ends lost 4 bases and 4 bases respectively, with 14 bases between them. The CDR3 is made up of 14 amino acids. The germline V gene has CDR1 SGDLS and CDR2 YYNGEE.

The rearrangement joins TRBV12-3 or TRBV12-4 to TRBJ2-7, with a weak D call TRBD2 (7 bases). Trimming left V 3 bases short and J 2 bases short, with 14 bases between. The CDR3 sequence is 15 residues long. The CDR3 here is CASSLSGGLPYEQYF. The CDR3, as DNA: TGTGCCAGCAGTTTGTCCGGGGGGCTCCCCTACGAGCAGTACTTC.

For the CDR3, the DNA is TGTGCCAGCAGCCCAGGGGCGGCAGATGGCTACACCTTC. Protein sequence: CASSPGAADGYTF. The genes are TRBV11-2 and TRBJ1-2; perhaps TRBD1 as D (6 bases). CDR1 and CDR2 from the germline V gene are SGHAT and FQNNGV. This CDR3 spans 13 amino acids. Trimming stripped 5 bases from V and 6 bases from J, with 13 bases between.

The chain is built from TRBV4-2 and TRBJ2-1; D gene unclear. The germline V and J ends were trimmed by 0 bases and 0 bases, with 9 bases remaining between them. In germline, CDR1 is LGHNA, CDR2 YNFKEQ. The CDR3 is made up of 16 amino acids. The DNA of the CDR3 is TGTGCCAGCAGCCAAGATATGAGCAGCTCCTACAATGAGCAGTTCTTC. It translates to CASSQDMSSSYNEQFF.